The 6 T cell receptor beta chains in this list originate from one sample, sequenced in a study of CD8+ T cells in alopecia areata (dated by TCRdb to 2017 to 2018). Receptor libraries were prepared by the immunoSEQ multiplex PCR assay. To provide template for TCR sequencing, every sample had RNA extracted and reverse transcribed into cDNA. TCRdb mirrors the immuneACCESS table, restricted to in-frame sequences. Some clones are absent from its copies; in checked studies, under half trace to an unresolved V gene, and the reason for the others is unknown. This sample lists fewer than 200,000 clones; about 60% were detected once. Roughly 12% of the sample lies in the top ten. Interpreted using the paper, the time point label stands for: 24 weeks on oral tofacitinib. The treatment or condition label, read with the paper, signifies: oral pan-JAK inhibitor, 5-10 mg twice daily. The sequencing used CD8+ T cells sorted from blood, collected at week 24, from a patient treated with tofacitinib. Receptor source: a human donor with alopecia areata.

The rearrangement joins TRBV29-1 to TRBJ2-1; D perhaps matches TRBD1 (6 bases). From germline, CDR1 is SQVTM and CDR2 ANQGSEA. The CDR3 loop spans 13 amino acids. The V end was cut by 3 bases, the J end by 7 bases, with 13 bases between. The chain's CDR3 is CSVDGGYVNEQFF. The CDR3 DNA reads TGCAGCGTTGATGGGGGCTACGTAAATGAGCAGTTCTTC.

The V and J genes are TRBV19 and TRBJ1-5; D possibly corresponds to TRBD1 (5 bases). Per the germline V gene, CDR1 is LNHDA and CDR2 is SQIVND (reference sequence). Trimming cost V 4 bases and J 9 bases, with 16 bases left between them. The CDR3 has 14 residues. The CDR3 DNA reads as TGTGCCAGTAGTACGTCAGACAGTGAGGCGCCCCAGCATTTT. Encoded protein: CASSTSDSEAPQHF.

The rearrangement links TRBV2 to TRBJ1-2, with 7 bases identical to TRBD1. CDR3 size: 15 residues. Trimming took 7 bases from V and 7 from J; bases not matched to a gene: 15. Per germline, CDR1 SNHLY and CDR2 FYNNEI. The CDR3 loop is CASIYRGILGGGYTF. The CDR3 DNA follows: TGTGCCAGCATCTACAGGGGTATTTTAGGTGGTGGCTACACCTTC.

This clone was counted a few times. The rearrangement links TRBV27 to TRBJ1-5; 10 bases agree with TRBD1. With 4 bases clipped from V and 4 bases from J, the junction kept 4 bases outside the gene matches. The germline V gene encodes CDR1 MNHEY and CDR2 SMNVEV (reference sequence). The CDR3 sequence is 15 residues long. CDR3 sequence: CASSSDRGPNQPQHF. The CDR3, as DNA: TGTGCCAGCAGTTCCGACAGGGGGCCGAATCAGCCCCAGCATTTT.

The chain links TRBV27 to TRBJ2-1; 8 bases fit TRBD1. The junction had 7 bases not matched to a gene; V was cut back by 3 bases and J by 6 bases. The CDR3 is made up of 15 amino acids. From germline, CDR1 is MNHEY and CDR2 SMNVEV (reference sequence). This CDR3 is CASSFTGGGGNEQFF. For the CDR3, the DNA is TGTGCCAGCAGTTTCACAGGGGGTGGGGGCAATGAGCAGTTCTTC.

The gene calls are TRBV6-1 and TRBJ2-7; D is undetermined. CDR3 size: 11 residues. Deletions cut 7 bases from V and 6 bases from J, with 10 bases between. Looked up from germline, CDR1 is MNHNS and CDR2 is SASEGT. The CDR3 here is CASNTASEQYF. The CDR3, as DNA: TGTGCCAGCAATACGGCGTCCGAGCAGTACTTC.